The 29 T cell receptor beta chains reported below all come from one sample, sequenced in a study of blood T cell repertoires in COVID-19. Sequenced by immunoSEQ multiplex PCR; TCRdb stores in-frame clones only, minus some. This sample has around 69,000 clones; 85% to 90% occur once, and the top ten carry almost 5%. Sequences were obtained from peripheral blood. These receptors all come from a woman between 45 and 60 years old with active COVID-19.

V usage is TRBV27 and J usage is TRBJ1-3; 10 positions agree with TRBD1. This CDR3 has 17 residues. J lost 4 bases, V lost 0 bases, and 6 bases had no gene match. The germline gives CDR1 MNHEY, CDR2 SMNVEV (reference sequence). In DNA form, the CDR3 reads TGTGCCAGCAGTTTATCCGGACAGGGGGTGTCGGGAAACACCATATATTTT. This codes for CASSLSGQGVSGNTIYF.

The chain combines TRBV11-2 with TRBJ2-7, with a weak D call TRBD1 (6 bases). The CDR3 loop spans 14 amino acids. Between the trimmed V and J ends, which lost 8 bases and 7 bases, there was a span of 21 bases. Germline V gene lookup returns CDR1 SGHAT and CDR2 FQNNGV. The CDR3 region has the DNA TGTGCCAGCTCCCTAACGGGTTCAAGGGGGGAGCAGTACTTC. It translates to CASSLTGSRGEQYF.

The chain has TRBV5-1 and TRBJ1-1; tentatively, D is TRBD1 (5 bases). The germline CDR1 and CDR2 sequences are SGHRS and YFSETQ. CDR3 length: 14 amino acids. With 4 bases removed from V and 5 bases from J, the gap between germline ends came to 15 bases. The CDR3 DNA reads as TGCGCCAGCAGCCCCTCGGGGGGTGAAACTGAAGCTTTCTTT. It translates to CASSPSGGETEAFF. The full variable domain, in which reference TRBV5-1 and TRBJ1-1 provide the parts outside the CDR3, is KAGVTQTPRYLIKTRGQQVTLSCSPISGHRSVSWYQQTPGQGLQFLFEYFSETQRNKGNFPGRFSGRQFSNSRSEMNVSTLELGDSALYLCASSPSGGETEAFFGQGTRLTVV.

The chain recombines TRBV2 with TRBJ2-7, with D possibly TRBD1 on 6 matching bases. The germline gives CDR1 SNHLY, CDR2 FYNNEI. Trimming took 8 bases from V and 1 from J, leaving 12 bases between them. The CDR3 length is 13 residues. The CDR3: CASHTQGSYEQYF. CDR3 coding DNA: TGTGCCAGCCACACCCAGGGGTCCTACGAGCAGTACTTC.

This chain connects TRBV29-1 to TRBJ2-3; 11 nucleotides agree with TRBD2. Looked up from germline, CDR1 is SQVTM and CDR2 is ANQGSEA. With 7 bases clipped from V and 4 bases from J, the junction kept 7 bases outside the gene matches. The CDR3 contains 14 residues. CDR3 region: CSASTSGMADTQYF. In DNA, the CDR3 is TGCAGCGCATCGACTAGCGGGATGGCAGATACGCAGTATTTT.

The rearrangement links TRBV12-5 to TRBJ1-6; 8 bases agree with TRBD1. The CDR3 consists of 14 residues. V lost 6 bases and J lost 9; bases outside the gene matches: 7. Germline CDR1 and CDR2: LGHNT and FRNRAP. CDR3 DNA: TGTGCTAGTGGACTCGACAGGGGTGTTTCACCCCTCCACTTT. It yields the protein CASGLDRGVSPLHF.

V and J are TRBV29-1 and TRBJ2-7, with D tentatively TRBD2 (5 bases). Germline CDR1 is SQVTM and CDR2 is ANQGSEA. V was shortened by 3 bases and J by 0 bases, with 9 bases between the two germline ends. This CDR3 has 13 residues. The DNA of the CDR3 is TGCAGCGTTGAGCGGGTTTTCTCCTACGAGCAGTACTTC. It codes for CSVERVFSYEQYF.

The chain couples TRBV18 to TRBJ2-1; 7 bases agree with TRBD2. CDR1 and CDR2 from the germline V gene are KGHSH and LQKENI. CDR3 length: 16 residues. J gave up 6 bases and V 0 bases, and 8 bases lay outside the gene matches. CDR3 DNA: TGTGCCAGCTCACCACCGATCGGGGAGGGCCCCAATGAGCAGTTCTTC. It yields the protein CASSPPIGEGPNEQFF. Supplemented by reference TRBV18 and TRBJ2-1, the full variable domain reads NAGVMQNPRHLVRRRGQEARLRCSPMKGHSHVYWYRQLPEEGLKFMVYLQKENIIDESGMPKERFSAEFPKEGPSILRIQQVVRGDSAAYFCASSPPIGEGPNEQFFGPGTRLTVL.

This chain links TRBV5-6 with TRBJ2-4; TRBD2 matches at 9 bases. This CDR3 spans 15 amino acids. CDR1 SGHDT and CDR2 YYEEEE come from the germline V gene. With V trimmed by 0 bases and J by 6 bases, 4 bases remained unmatched. The CDR3 DNA sequence: TGTGCCAGCAGCTTGGCGCGGGAGGGGGGAAACATTCAGTACTTC. Encoded protein: CASSLAREGGNIQYF.

CDR3 loop: CASSTGFTNVEQYF. The CDR3 DNA follows: TGTGCCAGTAGTACAGGTTTTACGAATGTCGAGCAGTACTTC. This chain links TRBV19 with TRBJ2-7; no definite D call. Germline lookup yields CDR1 LNHDA and CDR2 SQIVND (reference sequence). With 4 bases removed from V and 6 bases from J, the gap between germline ends came to 16 bases. CDR3 length equals 14 residues. The full variable domain, its missing parts supplied by reference TRBV19 and TRBJ2-7, is DGGITQSPKYLFRKEGQNVTLSCEQNLNHDAMYWYRQDPGQGLRLIYYSQIVNDFQKGDIAEGYSVSREKKESFPLTVTSAQKNPTAFYLCASSTGFTNVEQYFGPGTRLTVT.

The CDR3 DNA reads as TGTGCCAGCAGCTTAGCGGGAGGCACCGGGGAGCTGTTTTTT. Amino acids: CASSLAGGTGELFF. This chain uses TRBV5-8 with TRBJ2-2; 9 positions match TRBD2. CDR1 and CDR2 from the germline V gene are SGHTS and YDEGEE. J gave up 4 bases and V 2 bases, and 0 bases lay outside the gene matches. CDR3 length: 14 amino acids.

V and J are TRBV30 and TRBJ2-1; 12 bases are a match to TRBD2. This CDR3 has 15 residues. Germline V CDR1 and CDR2: GTSNPN, SVGIG (reference sequence). V lost 0 bases, J lost 6 bases, and 3 bases stayed unmatched. In nucleotides, the CDR3 is TGTGCCTGGAGTGTGGGACTAGCGGGCCTCAATGAGCAGTTCTTC. Its protein is CAWSVGLAGLNEQFF.

V usage is TRBV3-1 (or the pseudogene TRBV3-2) and J usage is TRBJ2-2; a possible D gene is TRBD1 (5 bases). Germline V CDR1 and CDR2: LGHDT, YNNKEL (reference sequence). V lost 0 bases, J lost 3 bases, and 17 bases lay in between. CDR3 length: 18 residues. The CDR3 DNA follows: TGTGCCAGCAGCCAAGATCAAGCAGGGTCCGCGGACACCGGGGAGCTGTTTTTT. It yields the protein CASSQDQAGSADTGELFF.

The J gene is TRBJ2-1, the V gene TRBV2, with 7 positions matching TRBD2. V shed 4 bases, J shed 4 bases, and the junction held 7 bases outside the gene matches. CDR1 SNHLY and CDR2 FYNNEI come from the germline V gene. The CDR3 runs 15 residues. The CDR3 region has the DNA TGTGCCAGCAGTGGGTCTAGCGGAAGTTACAATGAGCAGTTCTTC. Its protein product is CASSGSSGSYNEQFF.

This chain joins TRBV19 and TRBJ2-1; 8 bases line up with TRBD2. The ends lost 1 base at V and 3 bases at J; junction bases unmatched: 2. CDR1 is LNHDA, CDR2 SQIVND, per germline (reference sequence). The CDR3 totals 15 residues. The CDR3 loop is CASSIGGRNYNEQFF. As DNA, the CDR3 is TGTGCCAGTAGTATAGGCGGGAGGAACTACAATGAGCAGTTCTTC.

The chain joins TRBV10-3 to TRBJ2-3, with 8 bases fitting TRBD1. This CDR3 region has 15 residues. Germline CDR1 ENHRY, CDR2 SYGVKD. J was trimmed by 5 bases and V by 4 bases; bases with no gene match: 8. The CDR3 is CAISVGQESGDTQYF. In nucleotides, the CDR3 is TGTGCCATCAGTGTGGGACAGGAGAGCGGAGATACGCAGTATTTT.

The chain couples TRBV19 to TRBJ2-5; 12 bases are shared with TRBD2. This CDR3 has 17 residues. V trimming: 5 bases; J trimming: 2 bases; junction bases outside the gene matches: 9. Germline loops: CDR1 LNHDA, CDR2 SQIVND (reference sequence). CDR3 coding DNA: TGTGCCAGTAGTTCAGAGAGGGGACTAGCGGGTCAAGAGACCCAGTACTTC. This translates into CASSSERGLAGQETQYF.

The rearrangement links TRBV19 to TRBJ1-3; TRBD1 is a possible D gene (6 bases). Trimming took 4 bases from V and 1 from J, leaving 20 bases between them. There are 18 residues in the CDR3. Germline values: CDR1 LNHDA, CDR2 SQIVND (reference sequence). CDR3 sequence: CASSTPWTAPPSGNTIYF. CDR3 nucleotide sequence: TGTGCCAGTAGTACCCCTTGGACAGCTCCTCCTTCTGGAAACACCATATATTTT.

V is TRBV10-3 and J is TRBJ2-1; 7 bases fit TRBD2. Germline V gene lookup returns CDR1 ENHRY and CDR2 SYGVKD. Trimming removed 3 bases from V and 3 bases from J; junction bases left unmatched: 2. CDR3 length: 14 amino acids. CDR3 sequence (DNA): TGTGCCATCAGTGAACTAGCGAGCTACAATGAGCAGTTCTTC. Its translation: CAISELASYNEQFF.

This chain joins TRBV11-2 and TRBJ2-3; TRBD2 aligns across 7 bases. Trimming cost V 5 bases and J 2 bases; bases outside gene matches: 7. Germline lookup yields CDR1 SGHAT and CDR2 FQNNGV. This CDR3 contains 15 residues. In DNA form, the CDR3 reads TGTGCCAGCAGCCGGACCGGGACTAACACAGATACGCAGTATTTT. It codes for CASSRTGTNTDTQYF.

V gene TRBV28 combines with J gene TRBJ1-5; 9 positions agree with TRBD1. This CDR3 contains 17 residues. Trimming removed 1 base from V and 4 bases from J; junction bases left unmatched: 8. In germline, CDR1 is MDHEN, CDR2 SYDVKM. CDR3 bases: TGTGCCAGCAGTTTATACAGGGGGCGCATGGGGAATCAGCCCCAGCATTTT. It specifies CASSLYRGRMGNQPQHF.

The V call is TRBV6-1, the J call TRBJ2-7; D is perhaps TRBD2 (6 bases). The germline V gene encodes CDR1 MNHNS and CDR2 SASEGT. The CDR3 runs 15 residues. V lost 2 bases to trimming and J lost 2 bases, with 13 bases between them. Here the CDR3 reads CASSELDYTTYEQYF. CDR3 sequence (DNA): TGTGCCAGCAGTGAACTGGACTACACAACCTACGAGCAGTACTTC.

The V call is TRBV5-1, the J call TRBJ1-5; a possible D gene is TRBD1 (5 bases). Per germline, CDR1 SGHRS and CDR2 YFSETQ. The CDR3 is 17 amino acids. Trimming cost V 4 bases and J 0 bases, with 17 bases left between them. The CDR3 loop reads CASSPGQLSDSNQPQHF. The CDR3 DNA follows: TGCGCCAGCAGCCCAGGACAACTTTCGGATAGCAATCAGCCCCAGCATTTT.

J is TRBJ2-3 and V is TRBV19; 8 nucleotides line up with TRBD2. V gave up 1 base and J gave up 2 bases; unmatched junction bases: 5. CDR1 and CDR2 from the germline V gene are LNHDA and SQIVND (reference sequence). The CDR3 length is 16 residues. CDR3 region: CASSIGVAGPTDTQYF. The CDR3 DNA reads as TGTGCCAGTAGTATAGGGGTAGCGGGACCCACAGATACGCAGTATTTT. Drawing the rest from reference TRBV19 and TRBJ2-3, the complete variable domain is DGGITQSPKYLFRKEGQNVTLSCEQNLNHDAMYWYRQDPGQGLRLIYYSQIVNDFQKGDIAEGYSVSREKKESFPLTVTSAQKNPTAFYLCASSIGVAGPTDTQYFGPGTRLTVL.

This chain links TRBV2 with TRBJ1-1; possible D gene TRBD1, 6 bases. Per the germline V gene, CDR1 is SNHLY and CDR2 is FYNNEI. V lost 6 bases and J lost 5, with 10 bases in between. The CDR3 is 12 residues long. The CDR3 DNA reads as TGTGCCAGCAGGGCACAGGGAACTGAAGCTTTCTTT. Translation gives CASRAQGTEAFF. The full variable domain, in which reference TRBV2 and TRBJ1-1 provide the parts outside the CDR3, is EPEVTQTPSHQVTQMGQEVILRCVPISNHLYFYWYRQILGQKVEFLVSFYNNEISEKSEIFDDQFSVERPDGSNFTLKIRSTKLEDSAMYFCASRAQGTEAFFGQGTRLTVV.

V gene TRBV5-1 combines with J gene TRBJ2-3; no clear D. This CDR3 has 12 amino acids. Looked up from germline, CDR1 is SGHRS and CDR2 is YFSETQ. The germline V and J ends were trimmed by 4 bases and 6 bases, with 9 bases remaining between them. The CDR3, as DNA: TGCGCCAGCAGCCCGGAGTGGGATACGCAGTATTTT. Amino acid sequence: CASSPEWDTQYF.

The chain employs TRBV9 and TRBJ2-1; 7 bases are a match to TRBD2. This CDR3 comprises 16 residues. Germline CDR1 SGDLS, CDR2 YYNGEE. After removal of 0 bases from V and 0 bases from J, the junction contained 3 bases not matched to a gene. In nucleotides, the CDR3 is TGTGCCAGCAGCGTAGGTTCGGGGGGCTCCTACAATGAGCAGTTCTTC. Translating gives CASSVGSGGSYNEQFF.

In this sample, this clone turned up once. This rearrangement joins TRBV9 to TRBJ2-3; TRBD2 might be the D (7 bases). Germline CDR1 is SGDLS and CDR2 is YYNGEE. Trimming left V 4 bases short and J 8 bases short, with 26 bases between. The CDR3 runs 17 residues. The CDR3 coding sequence is TGTGCCAGCAGCCCTTGGGGGCGCGGGGAGGGTTCGGGTACGCAGTATTTT. Its translation is CASSPWGRGEGSGTQYF.

This clone was seen once. The chain is built from TRBV27 and TRBJ2-1; 8 bases align to TRBD2. J lost 0 bases, V lost 2 bases, and 3 bases had no gene match. Germline CDR1 and CDR2: MNHEY and SMNVEV (reference sequence). The CDR3 totals 16 residues. The CDR3 DNA reads as TGTGCCAGCAGTTTAGCTAGCGGGTCCTCCTACAATGAGCAGTTCTTC. Protein: CASSLASGSSYNEQFF.